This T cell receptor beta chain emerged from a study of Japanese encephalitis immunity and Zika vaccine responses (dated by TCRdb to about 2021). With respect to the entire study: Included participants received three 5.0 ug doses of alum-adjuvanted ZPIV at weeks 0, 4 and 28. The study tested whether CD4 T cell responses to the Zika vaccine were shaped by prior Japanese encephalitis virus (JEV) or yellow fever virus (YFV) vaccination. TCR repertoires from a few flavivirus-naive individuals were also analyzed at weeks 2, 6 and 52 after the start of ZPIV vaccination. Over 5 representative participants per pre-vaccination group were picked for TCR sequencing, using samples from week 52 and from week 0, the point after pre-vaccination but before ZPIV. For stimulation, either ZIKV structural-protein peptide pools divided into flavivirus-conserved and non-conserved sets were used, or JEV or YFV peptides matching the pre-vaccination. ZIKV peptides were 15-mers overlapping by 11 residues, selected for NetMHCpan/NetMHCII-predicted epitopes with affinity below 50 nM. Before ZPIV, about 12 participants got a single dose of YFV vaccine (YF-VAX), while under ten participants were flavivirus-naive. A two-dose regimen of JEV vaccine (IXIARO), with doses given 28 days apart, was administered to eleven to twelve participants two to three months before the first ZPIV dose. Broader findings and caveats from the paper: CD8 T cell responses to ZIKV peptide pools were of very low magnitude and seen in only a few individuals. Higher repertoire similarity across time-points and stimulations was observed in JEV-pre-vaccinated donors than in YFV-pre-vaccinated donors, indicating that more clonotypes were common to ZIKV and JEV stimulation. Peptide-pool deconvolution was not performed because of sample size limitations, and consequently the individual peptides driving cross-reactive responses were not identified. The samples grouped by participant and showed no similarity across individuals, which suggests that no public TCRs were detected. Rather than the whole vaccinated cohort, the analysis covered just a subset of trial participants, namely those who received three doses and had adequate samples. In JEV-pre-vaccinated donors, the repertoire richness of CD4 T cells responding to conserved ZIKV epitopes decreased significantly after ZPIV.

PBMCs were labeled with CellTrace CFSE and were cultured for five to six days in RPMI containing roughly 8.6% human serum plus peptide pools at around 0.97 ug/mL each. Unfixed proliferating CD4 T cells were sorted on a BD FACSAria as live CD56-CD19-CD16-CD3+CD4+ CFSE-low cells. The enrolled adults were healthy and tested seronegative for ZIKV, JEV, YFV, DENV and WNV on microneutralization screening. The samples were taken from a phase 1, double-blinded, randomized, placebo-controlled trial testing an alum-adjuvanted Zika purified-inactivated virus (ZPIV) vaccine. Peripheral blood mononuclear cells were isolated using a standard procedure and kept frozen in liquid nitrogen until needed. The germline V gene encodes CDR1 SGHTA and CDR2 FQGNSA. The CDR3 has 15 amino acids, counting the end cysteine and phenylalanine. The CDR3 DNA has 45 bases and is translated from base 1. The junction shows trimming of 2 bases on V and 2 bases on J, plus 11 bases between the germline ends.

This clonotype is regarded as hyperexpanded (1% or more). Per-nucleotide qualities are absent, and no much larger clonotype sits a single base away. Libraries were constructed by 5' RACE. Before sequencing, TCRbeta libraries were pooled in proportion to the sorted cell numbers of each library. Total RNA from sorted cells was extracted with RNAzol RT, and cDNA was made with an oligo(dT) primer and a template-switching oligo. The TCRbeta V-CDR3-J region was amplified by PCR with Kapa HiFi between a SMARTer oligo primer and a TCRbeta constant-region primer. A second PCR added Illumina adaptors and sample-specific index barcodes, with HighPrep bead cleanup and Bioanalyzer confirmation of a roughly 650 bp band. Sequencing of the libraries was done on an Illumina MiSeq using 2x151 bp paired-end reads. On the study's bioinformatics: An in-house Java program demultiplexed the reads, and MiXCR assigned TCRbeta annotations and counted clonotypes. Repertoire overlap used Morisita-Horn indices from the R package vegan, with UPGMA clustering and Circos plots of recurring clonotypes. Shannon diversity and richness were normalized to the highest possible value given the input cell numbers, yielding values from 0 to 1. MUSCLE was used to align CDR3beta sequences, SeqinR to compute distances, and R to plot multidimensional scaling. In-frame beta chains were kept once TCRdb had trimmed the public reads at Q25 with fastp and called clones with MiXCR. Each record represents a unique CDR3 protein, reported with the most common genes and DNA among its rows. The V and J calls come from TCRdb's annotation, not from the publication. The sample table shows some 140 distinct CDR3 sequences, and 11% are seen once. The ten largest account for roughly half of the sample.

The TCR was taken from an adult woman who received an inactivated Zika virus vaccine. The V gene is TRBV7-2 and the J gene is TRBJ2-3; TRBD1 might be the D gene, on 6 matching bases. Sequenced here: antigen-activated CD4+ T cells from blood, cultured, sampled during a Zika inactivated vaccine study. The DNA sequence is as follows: TGTGCCAGCAGCTTACGGACAGCTTACACAGATACGCAGTATTTT. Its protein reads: CASSLRTAYTDTQYF. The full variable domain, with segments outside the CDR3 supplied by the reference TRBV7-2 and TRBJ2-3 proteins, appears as GAGVSQSPSNKVTEKGKDVELRCDPISGHTALYWYRQSLGQGLEFLIYFQGNSAPDKSGLPSDRFSAERTGGSVSTLTIQRTQQEDSAVYLCASSLRTAYTDTQYFGPGTRLTVL.